The entry below describes one TCR beta chain. Germline V CDR1 and CDR2: KGHSH, LQKENI. V shed 3 bases and J shed 2 bases, with 17 bases lying between them. The CDR3 runs to 17 residues. The data derive from a study of control samples from healthy donors and cancer patients. Profiled with immunoSEQ multiplex PCR; TCRdb holds only in-frame clones, not every one. The sample shows about 150,000 clones, approximately 93% of them seen only once. Sequenced material: blood. The sequence came from a man aged 35-49 years in good health. V gene TRBV18 combines with J gene TRBJ1-5; D call uncertain. The CDR3 region has the DNA TGTGCCAGCTCACCCCCCCTCTCTACACTGGGCAATCAGCCCCAGCATTTT. Protein product: CASSPPLSTLGNQPQHF.